This section outlines one T cell receptor beta chain sequence together with its context. What it binds is not known. The table came from immunoSEQ multiplex PCR; TCRdb's copy has only in-frame clones and leaves some out. In the table there are millions of clones, 93% of which are singletons. The sample belongs to a study of shared clonotypes between healthy human individuals. Across the study: Used for every donor were three CD4 naive, three CD4 memory, two CD8 naive and one CD8 memory plate.

Trimming took off 4 bases at V and 5 bases at J, with 15 bases between the two ends. In germline, CDR1 is SGHNT, CDR2 YYREEE (reference sequence). This CDR3 is built from 14 residues. The study's findings and limits: Rarefaction demonstrated incomplete sorted-subset sequencing despite large depth.

The chain carries TRBV5-4 and TRBJ2-5; D is tentatively TRBD1 or TRBD2 (5 bases each). Sequencing was performed on naive CD4+ T cells from PBMCs. Subset described: CD45RA+ positively selected. This TCR came from a man aged 18 to 29 in good health. Some clones in this sample may be carry-over from other donors' samples. The CDR3 DNA sequence: TGTGCCAGCAGCGACCCGGGACGGAGCGAGACCCAGTACTTC. Its protein is CASSDPGRSETQYF. The complete variable domain, with remaining parts taken from reference TRBV5-4 and TRBJ2-5, reads ETGVTQSPTHLIKTRGQQVTLRCSSQSGHNTVSWYQQALGQGPQFIFQYYREEENGRGNFPPRFSGLQFPNYSSELNVNALELDDSALYLCASSDPGRSETQYFGPGTRLLVL.